This entry lists 26 T cell receptor beta chains sequenced from one sample in a study of shared clonotypes between healthy human individuals. Repertoires were generated with immunoSEQ multiplex PCR, while TCRdb's copy carries only in-frame clones and drops some. The sample holds 2,500,000 or so clones, around nine tenths seen once. Sequencing was done on a sample of naive CD4+ T cells sorted from blood. Described subset: CD45RA+ positively selected. These receptors originate from a man aged 18 to 30 in good health.

This clone appeared once. V gene TRBV9 combines with J gene TRBJ2-7; TRBD1 or TRBD2 may be the D gene (6 bases each). CDR1 and CDR2 from the germline V gene are SGDLS and YYNGEE. Trimming took off 4 bases at V and 0 bases at J, with 17 bases between the two ends. The CDR3 is made up of 16 amino acids. The CDR3 DNA reads TGTGCCAGCAGCCCTGCAGTGGGGGGCAGCTCCTACGAGCAGTACTTC. Amino acids: CASSPAVGGSSYEQYF. Based on the CDR3 plus reference TRBV9 and TRBJ2-7, the full variable domain is DSGVTQTPKHLITATGQRVTLRCSPRSGDLSVYWYQQSLDQGLQFLIQYYNGEERAKGNILERFSAQQFPDLHSELNLSSLELGDSALYFCASSPAVGGSSYEQYFGPGTRLTVT.

As to this clone: At the DNA level, this CDR3 is encoded by other sequences in the same sample as well. The chain has TRBV28 and TRBJ2-7, with TRBD1 as a possible D gene (7 bases). V shed 3 bases and J shed 2 bases, with 11 bases lying between them. This CDR3 has 14 residues. The germline V gene has CDR1 MDHEN and CDR2 SYDVKM. CDR3 in DNA: TGTGCCAGCAGTTTGGCGGGACAGACCTACGAGCAGTACTTC. Translation gives CASSLAGQTYEQYF.

The rearrangement joins TRBV30 to TRBJ2-5; no definite D call. V gave up 5 bases and J gave up 2 bases, with 6 bases separating them. Germline V gene sequence: CDR1 GTSNPN, CDR2 SVGIG (reference sequence). The CDR3 is made up of 11 amino acids. The CDR3, as DNA: TGTGCCTGGGGGCGGCAAGAGACCCAGTACTTC. Its translation is CAWGRQETQYF. The full variable domain, rest sourced from reference TRBV30 and TRBJ2-5, is SQTIHQWPATLVQPVGSPLSLECTVEGTSNPNLYWYRQAAGRGLQLLFYSVGIGQISSEVPQNLSASRPQDRQFILSSKKLLLSDSGFYLCAWGRQETQYFGPGTRLLVL.

The V gene is TRBV7-2, the J gene TRBJ2-4; a weak D match, TRBD1 (6 bases). Germline V gene data show CDR1 as SGHTA and CDR2 as FQGNSA. CDR3 length equals 14 residues. Between the trimmed V and J ends, which lost 3 bases and 3 bases, there was a span of 9 bases. CDR3 protein: CASSFVGGKNIQYF. In DNA form, the CDR3 reads TGTGCCAGCAGCTTTGTAGGGGGCAAAAACATTCAGTACTTC.

V and J are TRBV5-8 and TRBJ2-2; D not resolved. The CDR3 has 13 amino acids. Germline values: CDR1 SGHTS, CDR2 YDEGEE. Trimming stripped 4 bases from V and 3 bases from J, with 7 bases between. CDR3 bases: TGTGCCAGCAGCGGCGCATACACCGGGGAGCTGTTTTTT. It encodes CASSGAYTGELFF.

The CDR3 sequence: CASSYLAGEGTDTQYF. The CDR3 nucleotides read TGTGCCAGCAGTTATCTAGCGGGGGAAGGCACAGATACGCAGTATTTT. This chain joins TRBV2 and TRBJ2-3; 10 bases map to TRBD2. The germline gives CDR1 SNHLY, CDR2 FYNNEI. J was trimmed by 1 base and V by 5 bases; bases with no gene match: 6. This CDR3 region has 16 residues.

The chain joins TRBV6-4 to TRBJ1-4; D gene uncertain. V was cut by 0 bases and J by 5 bases, with 10 bases left in between. CDR3 length equals 15 residues. CDR1 is MRHNA and CDR2 is SNTAGT in the germline V gene. CDR3 protein: CASSDSGAQNEKLFF. The DNA of the CDR3 is TGTGCCAGCAGTGACTCAGGCGCTCAGAATGAAAAACTGTTTTTT.

The genes are TRBV7-2 and TRBJ2-1; D is possibly TRBD1 (6 bases). This CDR3 is built from 15 residues. V lost 5 bases to trimming and J lost 6 bases, with 17 bases between them. Per the germline V gene, CDR1 is SGHTA and CDR2 is FQGNSA. The CDR3 region is CASSPAGQKTNEQFF. The CDR3 DNA reads TGTGCCAGCAGCCCGGCTGGACAGAAGACCAATGAGCAGTTCTTC.

The V gene is TRBV5-5, the J gene TRBJ1-5; a possible D gene is TRBD1 (6 bases). Trimming removed 0 bases from V and 4 bases from J, with 11 bases in between. The CDR3 is 15 residues long. The germline V gene has CDR1 SGHKS and CDR2 YYEKEE (reference sequence). The DNA for the CDR3 is TGTGCCAGCAGCTTGGCCACAGGGAGTAATCAGCCCCAGCATTTT. It translates to CASSLATGSNQPQHF. Filled out from reference TRBV5-5 and TRBJ1-5, the complete variable domain reads DAGVTQSPTHLIKTRGQQVTLRCSPISGHKSVSWYQQVLGQGPQFIFQYYEKEERGRGNFPDRFSARQFPNYSSELNVNALLLGDSALYLCASSLATGSNQPQHFGDGTRLSIL.

As concerns this clone: Other nucleotide sequences from this sample produce the same CDR3. The chain carries TRBV7-3 and TRBJ2-3; D uncertain. The V gene lost 0 bases and the J gene lost 2 bases, with 6 bases spanning the gap. Per the germline V gene, CDR1 is SGHTA and CDR2 is FQGTGA. This CDR3 is built from 14 residues. The CDR3 region is CASSLTGLTDTQYF. The CDR3 region has the DNA TGTGCCAGCAGCTTAACAGGGCTCACAGATACGCAGTATTTT.

The chain combines TRBV9 with TRBJ2-3; 13 bases are shared with TRBD2. The J segment lost 1 base and the V segment lost 0 bases, leaving 5 bases of the junction unmatched. CDR1 SGDLS and CDR2 YYNGEE come from the germline V gene. This CDR3 has 18 residues. The CDR3 spells CASSVGGLAGRGTDTQYF. DNA of the CDR3: TGTGCCAGCAGCGTAGGGGGACTAGCGGGACGGGGCACAGATACGCAGTATTTT.

V gene TRBV5-1 combines with J gene TRBJ1-1; the D gene is possibly TRBD1 (5 bases). Trimming left V 1 base short and J 3 bases short, with 19 bases between. Per germline, CDR1 SGHRS and CDR2 YFSETQ. The CDR3 has 17 residues. The CDR3 reads CASSLQIAGISYTEAFF. In DNA form, the CDR3 reads TGCGCCAGCAGCTTGCAAATCGCAGGGATTAGTTACACTGAAGCTTTCTTT.

The chain combines TRBV5-1 with TRBJ1-2, with TRBD1 as a possible D gene (5 bases). This CDR3 has 17 amino acids. Germline values: CDR1 SGHRS, CDR2 YFSETQ. The germline V and J ends were trimmed by 1 base and 0 bases, with 16 bases remaining between them. The CDR3 loop is CASSLMGPAGTNYGYTF. CDR3 in DNA: TGCGCCAGCAGCTTGATGGGGCCAGCAGGAACTAACTATGGCTACACCTTC.

Comment on this clone: This sample includes further DNA sequences coding for the same CDR3. This chain uses TRBV7-2 with TRBJ2-7, with D perhaps TRBD2 (6 bases). The CDR3 contains 15 residues. Germline V gene sequence: CDR1 SGHTA, CDR2 FQGNSA. The germline V and J ends were trimmed by 0 bases and 1 base, with 10 bases remaining between them. CDR3 DNA: TGTGCCAGCAGCTTAGCAGCGGGCCTGTCCTACGAGCAGTACTTC. Its protein product is CASSLAAGLSYEQYF.

The chain couples TRBV5-1 to TRBJ2-5, with unresolved D. The V end was cut by 4 bases, the J end by 4 bases, with 11 bases between. Per the germline V gene, CDR1 is SGHRS and CDR2 is YFSETQ. CDR3 length: 13 amino acids. Written as DNA, the CDR3 is TGCGCCAGCAGCCTTGGGTACGCAGAGACCCAGTACTTC. It translates to CASSLGYAETQYF. Together with reference TRBV5-1 and TRBJ2-5, the CDR3 gives the full variable domain: KAGVTQTPRYLIKTRGQQVTLSCSPISGHRSVSWYQQTPGQGLQFLFEYFSETQRNKGNFPGRFSGRQFSNSRSEMNVSTLELGDSALYLCASSLGYAETQYFGPGTRLLVL.

About this clone itself: At one end, the junction sequence differs from germline, possibly due to a read error. V and J are TRBV7-7 and TRBJ2-1; the match to TRBD1 covers 12 bases. CDR3 length equals 14 residues. Per the germline V gene, CDR1 is SSHAT and CDR2 is FNYEAQ (reference sequence). This CDR3 reads CASSLAGQGAEQFF. In DNA, the CDR3 is TGTGCTAGCAGCTTAGCGGGACAGGGGGCCGAGCAGTTCTTC.

The rearrangement uses TRBV30 and TRBJ1-5; tentatively, D is TRBD1 (5 bases). From germline, CDR1 is GTSNPN and CDR2 SVGIG (reference sequence). V lost 7 bases to trimming and J lost 5 bases, with 21 bases between them. CDR3 length: 15 residues. CDR3 region: CAYSATKGRYQPQHF. Written as DNA, the CDR3 is TGTGCCTACTCAGCCACGAAGGGGCGATATCAGCCCCAGCATTTT.

The chain has TRBV28 and TRBJ1-1; D ambiguous. CDR3 length: 15 amino acids. Trimming removed 2 bases at V and 0 bases at J, with 10 bases between. Per the germline V gene, CDR1 is MDHEN and CDR2 is SYDVKM. CDR3 DNA: TGTGCCAGCAGTTTAGGCGTACCTTTGAACACTGAAGCTTTCTTT. It specifies CASSLGVPLNTEAFF.

This chain joins TRBV30 and TRBJ1-1; 8 bases are shared with TRBD1. Germline trimming cut 3 bases from V and 5 bases from J; bases unmatched to any gene: 8. CDR3 length: 14 residues. Germline CDR1 and CDR2: GTSNPN and SVGIG (reference sequence). The CDR3 region is CAWREIGQGTEAFF. The DNA for the CDR3 is TGTGCCTGGAGAGAAATAGGACAGGGAACTGAAGCTTTCTTT.

V gene TRBV6-6 combines with J gene TRBJ1-2; a possible D gene is TRBD1 (6 bases). The germline V gene has CDR1 MNHNY and CDR2 SVGAGI (reference sequence). The V and J ends lost 6 bases and 8 bases respectively, with 22 bases between them. The CDR3 is 15 amino acids. The CDR3 DNA is TGTGCCAGCAGCCCGACCCCCGGACAGCCGCAGGGCTACACCTTC. Translated: CASSPTPGQPQGYTF.

V usage is TRBV7-2 and J usage is TRBJ2-3, with 7 bases aligning to TRBD2. Germline V CDR1 and CDR2: SGHTA, FQGNSA. The CDR3 is made up of 14 amino acids. The V and J ends lost 3 bases and 5 bases, in that order; junction bases with no gene match: 5. CDR3 nucleotide sequence: TGTGCCAGCAGCTTGGCGGGAGTGGTAGATACGCAGTATTTT. It is translated as CASSLAGVVDTQYF.

A word on this clone: Other DNA sequences within the sample encode an identical CDR3. The V call is TRBV5-1, the J call TRBJ1-4, with 7 bases that match TRBD1. V shed 3 bases and J 5 bases; nucleotides not matched to a gene: 4. The germline gives CDR1 SGHRS, CDR2 YFSETQ. The CDR3 consists of 14 residues. CDR3 in amino acids: CASSSGTVNEKLFF. In nucleotides, the CDR3 is TGCGCCAGCAGCTCGGGGACAGTAAATGAAAAACTGTTTTTT.

The rearrangement joins TRBV5-6 to TRBJ2-3, with a possible D match to TRBD1 (7 bases). Germline CDR1 and CDR2: SGHDT and YYEEEE. V shed 3 bases and J shed 6 bases, with 17 bases lying between them. The CDR3 has 15 residues. The DNA of the CDR3 is TGTGCCAGCAGCTCTGGACAGGCCCGGGGGGATACGCAGTATTTT. Its protein is CASSSGQARGDTQYF.

The CDR3 protein is CTSSLCGQTNYGYTF. As DNA, the CDR3 is TGCACCAGCAGCCTCTGTGGACAGACTAACTATGGCTACACCTTC. This chain connects TRBV1 to TRBJ1-2; the table gives TRBD1 as D, unverified against the DNA. TRBV1 is a listed pseudogene. The CDR3 extends over 15 amino acids.

The chain carries TRBV6-5 and TRBJ2-1; D unclear. Germline V CDR1 and CDR2: MNHEY, SVGAGI. With 0 bases removed from V and 5 bases from J, the gap between germline ends came to 8 bases. The CDR3 covers 14 residues. The CDR3 nucleotides read TGTGCCAGCAGTTACTCGATGGGTAACAATGAGCAGTTCTTC. Protein product: CASSYSMGNNEQFF.

This rearrangement joins TRBV19 to TRBJ2-3, with 8 positions matching TRBD1. This CDR3 region has 17 residues. V lost 6 bases to trimming and J lost 3 bases; unmatched junction nucleotides: 14. Germline CDR1 LNHDA, CDR2 SQIVND (reference sequence). The CDR3 is CASSRSDRGKGTDTQYF. The CDR3, as DNA: TGTGCCAGTAGCCGATCCGACAGGGGAAAAGGGACAGATACGCAGTATTTT.